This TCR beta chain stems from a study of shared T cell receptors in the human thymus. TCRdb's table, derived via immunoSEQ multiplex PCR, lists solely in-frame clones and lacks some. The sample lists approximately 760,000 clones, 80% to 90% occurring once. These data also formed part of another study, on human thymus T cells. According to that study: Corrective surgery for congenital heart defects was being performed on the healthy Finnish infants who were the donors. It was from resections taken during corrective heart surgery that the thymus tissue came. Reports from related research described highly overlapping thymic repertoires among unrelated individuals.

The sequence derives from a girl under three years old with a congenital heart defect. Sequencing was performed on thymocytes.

In DNA form, the CDR3 reads TGTGCCAGCAGTGGACCGGACAATGAAGGAAAGGGGTCCTACGAGCAGTACTTC. This sequence encodes CASSGPDNEGKGSYEQYF. V and J are TRBV2 and TRBJ2-7; D is possibly TRBD1 (5 bases). CDR3 length: 18 residues. Germline V gene sequence: CDR1 SNHLY, CDR2 FYNNEI. V lost 4 bases to trimming and J lost 1 base, with 23 bases between them.